This record concerns one TCR beta chain sequence. This specimen comes from a study of blood T cell repertoires in COVID-19. Study at large: Acute and convalescent COVID-19 samples came from the United States, Italy and Spain.

Clones were sequenced by immunoSEQ multiplex PCR, and TCRdb holds only the in-frame ones, with some missing. The sample lists a few hundred thousand clones, about 86% occurring once. This CDR3 region has 13 residues. V was shortened by 2 bases and J by 8 bases, with 12 bases between the two germline ends. From germline, CDR1 is SGHAT and CDR2 FQNNGV. The rearrangement joins TRBV11-2 to TRBJ1-1, with D maybe TRBD1 (6 bases). The sequencing input was PBMCs or T cells enriched from blood (not recorded which). This TCR was sampled from a woman younger than 45 who had been exposed to COVID-19. CDR3 residues: CASSLSGQPEAFF. DNA of the CDR3: TGTGCCAGCAGCTTATCCGGACAGCCCGAAGCTTTCTTT.